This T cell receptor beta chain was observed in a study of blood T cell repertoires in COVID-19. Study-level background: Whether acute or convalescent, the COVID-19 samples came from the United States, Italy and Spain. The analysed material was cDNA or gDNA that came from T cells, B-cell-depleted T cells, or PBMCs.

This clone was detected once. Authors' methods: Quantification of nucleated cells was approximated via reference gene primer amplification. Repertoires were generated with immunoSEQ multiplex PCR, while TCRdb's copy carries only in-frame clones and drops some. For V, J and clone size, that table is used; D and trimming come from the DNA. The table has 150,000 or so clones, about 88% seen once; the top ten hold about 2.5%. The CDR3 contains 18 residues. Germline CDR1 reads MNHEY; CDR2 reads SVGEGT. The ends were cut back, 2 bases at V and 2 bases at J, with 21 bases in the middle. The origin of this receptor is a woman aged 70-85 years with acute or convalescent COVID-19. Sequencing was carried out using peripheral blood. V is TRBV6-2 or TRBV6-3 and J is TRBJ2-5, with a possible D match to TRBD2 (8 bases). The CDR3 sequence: CASSYLLGTAGEQETQYF. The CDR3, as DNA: TGTGCCAGCAGTTACCTTCTTGGGACAGCGGGGGAACAAGAGACCCAGTACTTC.